The next 22 T cell receptor beta chains were all read from a single sample in a study of graft-versus-host responses after intestinal transplantation. Their recognized antigens are unknown. Some clones are missing from TCRdb's copy, which holds only in-frame ones; the method was immunoSEQ multiplex PCR. The sample records tens of thousands of clones, around 92% being singletons. The specimen comprised unstimulated CD8+ T cells sorted from spleen or lymph node cells, sampled before intestinal transplant. All receptors derive from a human donor who received an intestinal transplant.

The chain has TRBV5-1 and TRBJ2-4; possible D gene TRBD2, 6 bases. This CDR3 is 14 amino acids long. The germline gives CDR1 SGHRS, CDR2 YFSETQ. The ends were cut back, 5 bases at V and 5 bases at J, with 14 bases in the middle. CDR3 sequence reads: CASSQDPGENIQYF. As DNA, the CDR3 is TGCGCCAGCAGTCAGGACCCGGGAGAAAACATTCAGTACTTC. The full variable domain, in which reference TRBV5-1 and TRBJ2-4 provide the parts outside the CDR3, is KAGVTQTPRYLIKTRGQQVTLSCSPISGHRSVSWYQQTPGQGLQFLFEYFSETQRNKGNFPGRFSGRQFSNSRSEMNVSTLELGDSALYLCASSQDPGENIQYFGAGTRLSVL.

The rearrangement joins TRBV27 to TRBJ1-1; a weak D match, TRBD1 (6 bases). The CDR3 runs to 15 residues. The germline V gene encodes CDR1 MNHEY and CDR2 SMNVEV (reference sequence). Between the trimmed V and J ends, which lost 6 bases and 5 bases, there was a span of 19 bases. The CDR3 region is CASSPSGGAGTEAFF. The CDR3 DNA follows: TGTGCCAGCAGCCCCTCGGGGGGCGCGGGAACTGAAGCTTTCTTT.

The CDR3 DNA reads as TGTGCCAGCAGTCCAACGACTAGCGGGGGGGCCGGTGAGCAGTTCTTC. This codes for CASSPTTSGGAGEQFF. V usage is TRBV27 and J usage is TRBJ2-1; 14 nucleotides align to TRBD2. This CDR3 is 16 amino acids long. The germline V gene has CDR1 MNHEY and CDR2 SMNVEV (reference sequence). V shed 5 bases, J shed 9 bases, and the junction held 9 bases outside the gene matches.

V and J are TRBV28 and TRBJ1-5; D gene unclear. The CDR3 loop spans 16 amino acids. The germline V gene has CDR1 MDHEN and CDR2 SYDVKM. Trimming cost V 1 base and J 1 base, with 11 bases left between them. CDR3: CASSLSWAGSNQPQHF. The CDR3 DNA is TGTGCCAGCAGTTTATCCTGGGCGGGGAGCAATCAGCCCCAGCATTTT.

The chain combines TRBV6-5 with TRBJ1-1; a possible D gene is TRBD1 (6 bases). The CDR3 length is 15 residues. Germline CDR1 reads MNHEY; CDR2 reads SVGAGI. V gave up 0 bases and J gave up 4 bases, with 12 bases separating them. CDR3 amino acids: CASSYSGTGSTEAFF. Written as DNA, the CDR3 is TGTGCCAGCAGTTACTCGGGAACAGGGAGCACTGAAGCTTTCTTT.

This clone is medium-sized by share. The chain uses TRBV6-4 and TRBJ2-3; 13 nucleotides agree with TRBD2. Per germline, CDR1 MRHNA and CDR2 SNTAGT. The V gene end was trimmed by 0 bases and the J gene end by 6 bases; junction bases not matched to a gene: 0. This CDR3 comprises 15 residues. CDR3 amino acids: CASSDSTSGGDTQYF. DNA of the CDR3: TGTGCCAGCAGTGACTCGACTAGCGGGGGGGATACGCAGTATTTT.

The chain has TRBV20-1 and TRBJ2-3; D gene ambiguous. Trimming cost V 5 bases and J 7 bases, with 10 bases left between them. CDR1 and CDR2 (germline): DFQATT, SNEGSKA (reference sequence). CDR3 size: 11 residues. The CDR3 spells CSADSKYTQYF. CDR3 DNA sequence: TGCAGTGCTGATAGCAAGTATACGCAGTATTTT.

The chain joins TRBV11-2 to TRBJ1-2; D call uncertain. Trimming took off 3 bases at V and 3 bases at J, with 11 bases between the two ends. Germline assignment: CDR1 SGHAT and CDR2 FQNNGV. This CDR3 comprises 14 residues. The CDR3 reads CASSFSDSHYGYTF. The CDR3 DNA reads TGTGCCAGCAGCTTTTCAGATTCTCACTATGGCTACACCTTC.

The chain has TRBV18 and TRBJ2-7, with TRBD2 matching 7 bases. Germline V CDR1 and CDR2: KGHSH, LQKENI. The CDR3 consists of 18 residues. The ends lost 4 bases at V and 3 bases at J; junction bases unmatched: 18. DNA for the CDR3: TGTGCCAGCTCACATAGGACTAGAGTTTATGAGCGAGTCTACGAGCAGTACTTC. Protein: CASSHRTRVYERVYEQYF.

The chain couples TRBV25-1 to TRBJ1-1; 7 nucleotides agree with TRBD1. The germline V gene encodes CDR1 MGHDK and CDR2 SYGVNS. The CDR3 contains 16 residues. The ends lost 2 bases at V and 6 bases at J; junction bases unmatched: 12. The CDR3 loop is CASSEQQGILTPEAFF. The CDR3 DNA is TGTGCCAGCAGTGAACAACAGGGGATTCTCACGCCTGAAGCTTTCTTT.

The genes are TRBV2 and TRBJ1-2; D unclear. V lost 0 bases, J lost 0 bases, and 11 bases lay in between. From germline, CDR1 is SNHLY and CDR2 FYNNEI. This CDR3 has 16 amino acids. CDR3 sequence (DNA): TGTGCCAGCAGTGAAGCACTGCACTACCCTAACTATGGCTACACCTTC. Translating it yields CASSEALHYPNYGYTF.

V is TRBV27 and J is TRBJ2-7; TRBD1 matches 10 bases. V was pared by 2 bases and J by 3 bases, with 7 bases of the junction left unmatched. The CDR3 is 16 residues long. Per the germline V gene, CDR1 is MNHEY and CDR2 is SMNVEV (reference sequence). In DNA, the CDR3 is TGTGCCAGCAGTTTAACGGGACAGGGGCCCTACTACGAGCAGTACTTC. As protein: CASSLTGQGPYYEQYF.

The chain links TRBV2 to TRBJ2-7; 7 bases map to TRBD1. J gave up 3 bases and V 2 bases, and 7 bases lay outside the gene matches. The CDR3 has 15 residues. The germline CDR1 and CDR2 sequences are SNHLY and FYNNEI. Written as DNA, the CDR3 is TGTGCCAGCAGTGAAAGGACAGGCAAAAACTACGAGCAGTACTTC. This translates into CASSERTGKNYEQYF.

The chain couples TRBV27 to TRBJ2-1, with D perhaps matching TRBD2 (6 bases). CDR3 size: 11 residues. Trimming cost V 6 bases and J 13 bases, with 13 bases left between them. The V gene's germline CDR1 is MNHEY and CDR2 SMNVEV (reference sequence). Written as DNA, the CDR3 is TGTGCCAGCAGCGGGGGACCTAAACAGTTCTTC. This translates into CASSGGPKQFF.

The CDR3 bases are TGTGCCAGCAATGGGAGGCCCTACGAGCAGTACTTC. This sequence encodes CASNGRPYEQYF. This chain connects TRBV2 to TRBJ2-7; D is perhaps TRBD2 (6 bases). V lost 7 bases and J lost 2, with 9 bases in between. The V gene's germline CDR1 is SNHLY and CDR2 FYNNEI. This CDR3 contains 12 residues.

V usage is TRBV28 and J usage is TRBJ1-6, with 10 bases identical to TRBD1. This CDR3 is 16 amino acids long. Trimming removed 0 bases from V and 5 bases from J; junction bases left unmatched: 1. Per the germline V gene, CDR1 is MDHEN and CDR2 is SYDVKM. CDR3 nucleotides: TGTGCCAGCAGTTTATGGGGGACAGGGGATAATTCACCCCTCCACTTT. Translating gives CASSLWGTGDNSPLHF.

The V gene is TRBV15, the J gene TRBJ1-2, with 10 bases aligning to TRBD1. There are 20 residues in the CDR3. V shed 0 bases, J shed 3 bases, and the junction held 16 bases outside the gene matches. Looked up from germline, CDR1 is LNHNV and CDR2 is YYDKDF (reference sequence). The CDR3 sequence is CATSRDNGDRGLPEYYGYTF. CDR3 coding DNA: TGTGCCACCAGCAGAGATAATGGGGACAGGGGCCTCCCCGAATACTATGGCTACACCTTC. The full variable domain, completed using reference TRBV15 and TRBJ1-2, is DAMVIQNPRYQVTQFGKPVTLSCSQTLNHNVMYWYQQKSSQAPKLLFHYYDKDFNNEADTPDNFQSRRPNTSFCFLDIRSPGLGDTAMYLCATSRDNGDRGLPEYYGYTFGSGTRLTVV.

J is TRBJ2-7 and V is TRBV5-1, with 10 bases that match TRBD1. Germline CDR1 reads SGHRS; CDR2 reads YFSETQ. V dropped 4 bases and J dropped 11; count of bases not matched to a gene: 12. This CDR3 is 14 amino acids long. The CDR3 spells CASSPGTGDPPEYF. DNA for the CDR3: TGCGCCAGCAGCCCCGGGACAGGGGACCCCCCGGAGTACTTC.

V is TRBV9 and J is TRBJ2-7; a weak D match, TRBD1 (5 bases). The CDR3 is made up of 14 amino acids. Deletions cut 2 bases from V and 2 bases from J, with 11 bases between. The germline CDR1 and CDR2 sequences are SGDLS and YYNGEE. The CDR3 DNA reads TGTGCCAGCAGCGTCCACAGGAACCCCTACGAGCAGTACTTC. Translating it yields CASSVHRNPYEQYF.

The chain recombines TRBV4-1 with TRBJ2-7; 7 bases line up with TRBD1. V trimming: 0 bases; J trimming: 4 bases; junction bases outside the gene matches: 6. Germline CDR1 reads MGHRA; CDR2 reads YSYEKL. This CDR3 has 15 residues. CDR3 residues: CASSQEVGRGYEQYF. The CDR3 nucleotides read TGCGCCAGCAGCCAAGAGGTCGGCAGGGGGTACGAGCAGTACTTC.

The rearrangement links TRBV6-5 to TRBJ2-7; maybe TRBD1 (5 bases). CDR1 MNHEY and CDR2 SVGAGI come from the germline V gene. Trimming pared 2 bases from V and 2 bases from J, leaving 10 bases between. The CDR3 is made up of 14 amino acids. Here the CDR3 DNA reads TGTGCCAGCAGTTACGCAGGGCTCCCCTACGAGCAGTACTTC. Protein: CASSYAGLPYEQYF.

The rearrangement uses TRBV11-2 and TRBJ1-2, with D perhaps matching TRBD1 (5 bases). Per germline, CDR1 SGHAT and CDR2 FQNNGV. The CDR3 length is 14 residues. Deletions cut 0 bases from V and 4 bases from J, with 9 bases between. DNA of the CDR3: TGTGCCAGCAGCTTAGAATGGGGCCTCTATGGCTACACCTTC. Translated, it gives CASSLEWGLYGYTF. Complete variable domain (other parts from reference TRBV11-2 and TRBJ1-2): EAGVAQSPRYKIIEKRQSVAFWCNPISGHATLYWYQQILGQGPKLLIQFQNNGVVDDSQLPKDRFSAERLKGVDSTLKIQPAKLEDSAVYLCASSLEWGLYGYTFGSGTRLTVV.